This TCR beta chain was sequenced for a study of T cells after posttransplantation cyclophosphamide. Study-level points and caveats: Later post-transplant blood repertoires were often dominated by donor CD8+ memory clones. Blood and skin or GI T cell repertoires showed limited TRB overlap. Recipient CMV seropositivity and CMV reactivation strongly tracked TRB clonality.

There are a few counts of this clone. Its antigen is undetermined. TCRdb's copy holds only in-frame clones and misses some; the assay was immunoSEQ multiplex PCR. The sample lists some 43,000 clones; 90% were seen once. A marrow graft followed busulfan-fludarabine conditioning, with cyclophosphamide on days +3 and +4. This specimen was PBMCs, taken 60 to 65 days after allogeneic stem cell transplant with posttransplant cyclophosphamide. The receptor comes from a male patient between 55 and 70 years old who received an allogeneic stem cell transplant from a related donor and was CMV-positive. Some T cells may possibly be graft donor cells.

CDR3: CASSEVLQVELTF. The CDR3 bases are TGTGCCAGCAGTGAAGTATTACAGGTTGAGCTCACCTTC. This chain uses TRBV2 with TRBJ1-2; possibly TRBD1 for D (5 bases). Trimming shortened V by 1 base and J by 13 bases, and 16 bases separated the two germline ends. CDR3 length: 13 amino acids. Germline CDR1 and CDR2: SNHLY and FYNNEI.